The 10 T cell receptor beta chains below were found in one sample sequenced in a study of PD-1 blockade in classical Hodgkin lymphoma. TCRdb keeps only in-frame clones here, not all; method: immunoSEQ multiplex PCR. The table records 70,000 or so clones, approximately 94% of them present only once. Brentuximab vedotin exposure varied among the patients, all of whom had relapsed after autologous stem cell transplantation. The sample was peripheral blood mononuclear cells (PBMCs), taken at baseline. These receptors came from a human donor with classical Hodgkin lymphoma.

This clone was counted a single time. The chain carries TRBV29-1 and TRBJ1-1; D unclear. V was cut by 7 bases and J by 1 base, with 7 bases left in between. The CDR3 runs 11 residues. CDR1 and CDR2 (germline): SQVTM, ANQGSEA. The CDR3 loop reads CSETQNTEAFF. The CDR3 DNA reads as TGCAGCGAGACTCAGAACACTGAAGCTTTCTTT.

Details on this clone: The sample carries other DNA sequences with the same CDR3. The chain carries TRBV7-9 and TRBJ2-1, with unresolved D. CDR3 length: 12 amino acids. V was cut by 1 base and J by 5 bases, with 3 bases left in between. Germline V gives CDR1 SEHNR, CDR2 FQNEAQ (reference sequence). Here the CDR3 reads CASSLGDNEQFF. CDR3 sequence (DNA): TGTGCCAGCAGCTTAGGAGACAATGAGCAGTTCTTC.

The J gene is TRBJ1-5, the V gene TRBV4-3; unclear D gene. Per the germline V gene, CDR1 is LGHNA and CDR2 is YSLEER. CDR3 length: 16 amino acids. V lost 0 bases and J lost 0, with 9 bases in between. The CDR3 spells CASSQDLGISNQPQHF. In nucleotides, the CDR3 is TGCGCCAGCAGCCAAGATCTGGGTATTAGCAATCAGCCCCAGCATTTT.

The chain links TRBV30 to TRBJ2-7; D is possibly TRBD1 (6 bases). V shed 1 base and J shed 3 bases, with 10 bases lying between them. This CDR3 has 13 amino acids. Germline lookup yields CDR1 GTSNPN and CDR2 SVGIG (reference sequence). The CDR3 nucleotides are TGTGCCTGGAGTGCGGACAGCTTCTACGAGCAGTACTTC. Its translation is CAWSADSFYEQYF. Filled out from reference TRBV30 and TRBJ2-7, the complete variable domain reads SQTIHQWPATLVQPVGSPLSLECTVEGTSNPNLYWYRQAAGRGLQLLFYSVGIGQISSEVPQNLSASRPQDRQFILSSKKLLLSDSGFYLCAWSADSFYEQYFGPGTRLTVT.

This rearrangement joins TRBV7-9 to TRBJ2-7, with 8 bases matching TRBD1. CDR1 is SEHNR, CDR2 FQNEAQ, per germline (reference sequence). CDR3 size: 16 residues. V dropped 5 bases and J dropped 4; count of bases not matched to a gene: 13. As DNA, the CDR3 is TGTGCCAGCAGCCCAACCAGACAGGGGCCCGCATACGAGCAGTACTTC. Protein: CASSPTRQGPAYEQYF.

The chain has TRBV7-9 and TRBJ1-1, with D maybe TRBD1 (5 bases). Germline CDR1 SEHNR, CDR2 FQNEAQ (reference sequence). The CDR3 runs 11 residues. The V end was cut by 5 bases, the J end by 7 bases, with 8 bases between. CDR3 sequence reads: CASSATVEAFF. The CDR3 nucleotides are TGTGCCAGCAGCGCGACAGTTGAAGCTTTCTTT.

This chain joins TRBV6-5 and TRBJ1-4; unclear D gene. This CDR3 spans 14 amino acids. V lost 1 base, J lost 7 bases, and 10 bases lay in between. Looked up from germline, CDR1 is MNHEY and CDR2 is SVGAGI. CDR3 bases: TGTGCCAGCAGTTACTTGGCGCACGGTGAAAAACTGTTTTTT. This translates into CASSYLAHGEKLFF.

The chain links TRBV28 to TRBJ1-5; D gene unclear. CDR1 is MDHEN, CDR2 SYDVKM, per germline. The CDR3 consists of 14 residues. The germline V and J ends were trimmed by 3 bases and 3 bases, with 9 bases remaining between them. In DNA form, the CDR3 reads TGTGCCAGCAGTTTGGCGGACCTCAATCAGCCCCAGCATTTT. Translating it yields CASSLADLNQPQHF.

CDR3 in amino acids: CASSPQQAAGSPLHF. The CDR3 DNA sequence: TGTGCCAGCTCACCTCAACAGGCGGCTGGGTCACCCCTCCACTTT. The chain has TRBV18 and TRBJ1-6; a possible D gene is TRBD1 (5 bases). There are 15 residues in the CDR3. Trimming stripped 3 bases from V and 10 bases from J, with 16 bases between. Germline V CDR1 and CDR2: KGHSH, LQKENI. Based on the CDR3 plus reference TRBV18 and TRBJ1-6, the full variable domain is NAGVMQNPRHLVRRRGQEARLRCSPMKGHSHVYWYRQLPEEGLKFMVYLQKENIIDESGMPKERFSAEFPKEGPSILRIQQVVRGDSAAYFCASSPQQAAGSPLHFGNGTRLTVT.

The chain is built from TRBV5-8 and TRBJ2-4, with D unclear. From germline, CDR1 is SGHTS and CDR2 YDEGEE. The CDR3 consists of 13 residues. V was shortened by 3 bases and J by 5 bases, with 9 bases between the two germline ends. CDR3 bases: TGTGCCAGCAGCTACAAGACGGAAAACATTCAGTACTTC. Its protein product is CASSYKTENIQYF.